Listed here are 11 T cell receptor beta chains from one sample, sequenced in a study of control samples from healthy donors and cancer patients. Data came from immunoSEQ multiplex PCR; TCRdb stores just in-frame clones and leaves some out. The sample yields about 120,000 clones, approximately 92% seen once. The sample was PBMCs. These receptors all come from a man of 80 years or more with head and neck cancer.

This sequence joins TRBV5-1 and TRBJ1-2; possible D gene TRBD1, 6 bases. The germline V and J ends were trimmed by 1 base and 1 base, with 11 bases remaining between them. CDR3 length equals 15 residues. CDR1 and CDR2 (germline): SGHRS, YFSETQ. CDR3 in amino acids: CASSLTGTFNYGYTF. CDR3 in DNA: TGCGCCAGCAGCTTGACAGGGACTTTTAACTATGGCTACACCTTC.

This clone was seen a single time. This chain joins TRBV5-1 and TRBJ2-2, with TRBD2 matching over 9 bases. The germline V gene encodes CDR1 SGHRS and CDR2 YFSETQ. The CDR3 runs 16 residues. The J segment lost 6 bases and the V segment lost 1 base, leaving 7 bases of the junction unmatched. CDR3 in amino acids: CASSLIPSGDAGELFF. DNA of the CDR3: TGCGCCAGCAGCTTGATCCCTAGCGGGGATGCCGGGGAGCTGTTTTTT.

This chain connects TRBV5-4 to TRBJ1-2; weak D call: TRBD1 (6 bases). Germline lookup yields CDR1 SGHNT and CDR2 YYREEE (reference sequence). CDR3 size: 15 residues. Trimming shortened V by 0 bases and J by 1 base, and 10 bases separated the two germline ends. The DNA of the CDR3 is TGTGCCAGCAGCTTGGCCCTACAGGGTAACTATGGCTACACCTTC. Translated, it gives CASSLALQGNYGYTF. Drawing the rest from reference TRBV5-4 and TRBJ1-2, the complete variable domain is ETGVTQSPTHLIKTRGQQVTLRCSSQSGHNTVSWYQQALGQGPQFIFQYYREEENGRGNFPPRFSGLQFPNYSSELNVNALELDDSALYLCASSLALQGNYGYTFGSGTRLTVV.

V gene TRBV18 combines with J gene TRBJ1-5; no definite D call. V was cut by 6 bases and J by 6 bases, with 12 bases left in between. This CDR3 has 13 residues. Germline V CDR1 and CDR2: KGHSH, LQKENI. The DNA of the CDR3 is TGTGCCAGCTCCCAGGACGTCGTTCAGCCCCAGCATTTT. Protein product: CASSQDVVQPQHF.

The table lists this clone with a count of one. This CDR3 is CASSIDTPRRNYGYTF. The CDR3 DNA sequence: TGTGCCAGTAGTATAGATACACCGCGGAGAAACTATGGCTACACCTTC. The chain combines TRBV19 with TRBJ1-2; D unclear. This CDR3 is 16 amino acids long. Germline CDR1 LNHDA, CDR2 SQIVND (reference sequence). The V end was cut by 0 bases, the J end by 2 bases, with 13 bases between.

The chain employs TRBV27 and TRBJ1-2; no reliable D call. Trimming cost V 0 bases and J 7 bases, with 12 bases left between them. The CDR3 has 14 residues. Germline assignment: CDR1 MNHEY and CDR2 SMNVEV (reference sequence). The CDR3 DNA is TGTGCCAGCAGTTTATCGCATAGAGGGTTTGGCTACACCTTC. It is translated as CASSLSHRGFGYTF.

The chain combines TRBV5-1 with TRBJ2-3; perhaps TRBD2 as D (5 bases). Between the trimmed V and J ends, which lost 0 bases and 4 bases, there was a span of 9 bases. The germline CDR1 and CDR2 sequences are SGHRS and YFSETQ. The CDR3 sequence is 14 residues long. The CDR3 nucleotides read TGCGCCAGCAGCTTGGTGCGGGTCGCAGATACGCAGTATTTT. Translated, it gives CASSLVRVADTQYF. Supplemented by reference TRBV5-1 and TRBJ2-3, the full variable domain reads KAGVTQTPRYLIKTRGQQVTLSCSPISGHRSVSWYQQTPGQGLQFLFEYFSETQRNKGNFPGRFSGRQFSNSRSEMNVSTLELGDSALYLCASSLVRVADTQYFGPGTRLTVL.

The chain combines TRBV3-1 (or the pseudogene TRBV3-2) with TRBJ2-7, with no clear D. CDR1 and CDR2 from the germline V gene are LGHDT and YNNKEL (reference sequence). The CDR3 is made up of 10 amino acids. Trimming left V 6 bases short and J 6 bases short, with 6 bases between. The CDR3 spells CASRIFEQYF. As DNA, the CDR3 is TGTGCCAGCAGAATATTCGAGCAGTACTTC.

Details on this clone: This CDR3 fails to terminate in the conserved phenylalanine or tryptophan, so it likely reflects a read error. The DNA is omitted, as the CDR3 cannot be located on it reliably, and the CDR3 follows TCRdb's listing. The J gene is TRBJ2-7, the V gene TRBV23-1. TRBV23-1 carries the ORF label, with uncertain function. The CDR3 comprises 9 residues, both ends counted. This CDR3 is CASSLPGRP.

The V gene is TRBV5-8, the J gene TRBJ2-1, with 12 bases that match TRBD2. CDR3 length: 18 residues. Germline CDR1 reads SGHTS; CDR2 reads YDEGEE. V lost 1 base and J lost 8; bases outside the gene matches: 13. CDR3 in DNA: TGTGCCAGCAGCTTGTGGGAGGGGGGGACTAGCGGGTCGGATGAGCAGTTCTTC. This gives the protein CASSLWEGGTSGSDEQFF.

This chain joins TRBV12-5 and TRBJ2-7, with D tentatively TRBD1 or TRBD2 (6 bases each). Germline V gene sequence: CDR1 LGHNT, CDR2 FRNRAP. V shed 7 bases and J shed 3 bases, with 22 bases lying between them. The CDR3 runs 16 residues. Here the CDR3 reads CASVSYGGTSYYEQYF. The CDR3 nucleotides read TGTGCTAGTGTCTCCTATGGGGGGACATCGTACTACGAGCAGTACTTC.